What follows are 4 T cell receptor beta chains derived from one specimen sequenced in a study of T cells after yellow fever vaccination (dated 2019 in TCRdb). Library method: 5' RACE. Sequencing relied on an Illumina HiSeq 2500. TCRdb's own reprocessing of the public reads used fastp at Q25 and MiXCR and kept productive beta chains. Records with the same CDR3 protein are collapsed into one entry carrying the most frequent genes and DNA. This sample holds about 370,000 distinct CDR3 sequences; roughly 11% were observed only once. Of the sample, about 17% is held by the ten largest clones. This specimen's treatment or condition label, interpreted: live attenuated yellow fever vaccine strain. The sequenced sample was PBMCs, obtained on the day of the first yellow fever vaccination. These receptors originate from a man between 18 and 35 years old who received the YFV17D yellow fever vaccine.

The chain joins TRBV4-1 to TRBJ1-1, with 7 bases lining up with TRBD1. The CDR3 covers 16 residues. V lost 1 base to trimming and J lost 1 base; unmatched junction nucleotides: 6. From germline, CDR1 is MGHRA and CDR2 YSYEKL. DNA for the CDR3: TGCGCCAGCAGCCAAGGTAGAACAGGGGCGAACACTGAAGCTTTCTTT. Translated: CASSQGRTGANTEAFF.

This clonotype was observed a handful of times. This chain joins TRBV5-1 and TRBJ2-2, with D hard to call. CDR1 SGHRS and CDR2 YFSETQ come from the germline V gene. The CDR3 runs 15 residues. Trimming removed 2 bases from V and 1 base from J, with 9 bases in between. CDR3 region: CASSFGVRNTGELFF. CDR3 DNA: TGCGCCAGCAGCTTTGGGGTCAGGAACACCGGGGAGCTGTTTTTT. Based on the CDR3 plus reference TRBV5-1 and TRBJ2-2, the full variable domain is KAGVTQTPRYLIKTRGQQVTLSCSPISGHRSVSWYQQTPGQGLQFLFEYFSETQRNKGNFPGRFSGRQFSNSRSEMNVSTLELGDSALYLCASSFGVRNTGELFFGEGSRLTVL.

The V and J genes are TRBV19 and TRBJ2-3, with 8 nucleotides matching TRBD1. This CDR3 is 14 amino acids long. V lost 5 bases and J lost 6; bases outside the gene matches: 7. Germline-derived CDR1 and CDR2 are LNHDA and SQIVND (reference sequence). CDR3 region: CASSADRAKDTQYF. Written as DNA, the CDR3 is TGTGCCAGTAGTGCGGACAGGGCGAAGGATACGCAGTATTTT.

This chain connects TRBV7-6 to TRBJ2-5, with 8 positions matching TRBD2. This CDR3 spans 19 amino acids. Germline V gene data show CDR1 as SGHVS and CDR2 as FNYEAQ. Trimming removed 0 bases from V and 5 bases from J; junction bases left unmatched: 17. The CDR3: CASSLAHRFRTSKDETQYF. For the CDR3, the DNA is TGTGCCAGCAGCTTAGCGCATCGGTTCCGGACTAGCAAAGACGAGACCCAGTACTTC.